This T cell receptor (beta chain) was documented in a study of T cells expressing NK-cell markers. Overall study: From sorted CD3+CD56+NKG2C+, CD3+CD56+NKG2C- and CD3+CD56-NKG2C+ T cells came the TCR beta repertoires. Seven of the eight sequenced donors were classified as HCMV-seropositive, and one was classified as seronegative.

Points on this clonotype: Its antigen is currently unknown.

This CDR3 spans 15 amino acids. From germline, CDR1 is MNHEY and CDR2 SVGAGI. Overall study results and limits: The contribution of dominant NKG2C+ clonotypes to CD8+ T cells in about 6 donors was 1.0-7.0%.

Following a re-call of the 5' RACE reads, TCRdb has one entry per CDR3 protein and lacks DNA. This table holds about 460,000 distinct CDR3 sequences. This TCR was recovered from a woman between 50 and 59 years old in good health. The chain is built from TRBV6-5 and TRBJ2-7; TCRdb's D call of TRBD2 is untestable without DNA. Sequencing was done on a sample of blood T cells: a sorted CD56 or NKG2C T cell subset, CD4+ or CD8+ T cells, or bulk PBMC T cells (not recorded which). CDR3 residues: CASSYGAAGSGEQYF.